This T cell receptor (beta chain) was found in a study of OX40 agonist ivuxolimab in advanced cancers. Notes on the study in general: Relatively little clonal expansion, among the lowest observed, appeared in partial responders at 0.1-3.0 mg/kg.

As to this clone: Its antigen is currently unknown. The junction departs from the called germline gene at one end, perhaps through a read error.

The germline V gene encodes CDR1 SGHRS and CDR2 YFSETQ. This CDR3 contains 17 residues. Some clones are missing from TCRdb's copy, which holds only in-frame ones; the method was immunoSEQ multiplex PCR. This repertoire shows tens of thousands of clones, just under 90% found once; its top ten account for 11%. The chain has TRBV5-1 and TRBJ2-5; 7 nucleotides line up with TRBD1. This clonotype originated in an adult with an advanced solid tumor such as melanoma, head and neck, liver or kidney cancer. The specimen comprised CD4+ or CD8+ T cells sorted from blood, sampled in a trial of the OX40 agonist ivuxolimab. DNA for the CDR3: TGCACCAGCAGCTTGAGGGGGCCACACAATACCCAAGAGACCCAGTACTTC. Translating it yields CTSSLRGPHNTQETQYF.